This T cell receptor beta chain was captured in a study of blood T cell repertoires in COVID-19. Study as a whole: T cells, B-cell-depleted T cells, or PBMCs provided the cDNA or gDNA that served as material.

Original analysis: By means of reference gene primer amplification, nucleated cell counts were estimated. Sequencing was performed with immunoSEQ multiplex PCR; in TCRdb, only in-frame clones are kept and a portion is missing. That table gives V, J and clone size, and the DNA gave D and trimming. The table lists over 250,000 clones, approximately 78% of them singletons, with 5% in the top ten. In terms of age and location, participants ranged from about 18 to 100 years and lived in about 25 US areas. Grouping used clinical history reported by participants in a survey and questionnaire. Per the germline V gene, CDR1 is SEHNR and CDR2 is FQNEAQ (reference sequence). Trimming shortened V by 0 bases and J by 0 bases, and 9 bases separated the two germline ends. The CDR3 spans 16 residues. The count of this clone is one.

The chain carries TRBV7-9 and TRBJ1-3; no definite D call. The material sequenced was PBMCs or T cells enriched from blood (not recorded which). This clonotype was obtained from a man aged 40-55 years who had been exposed to COVID-19. CDR3 sequence reads: CASSLAAASSGNTIYF. The CDR3, as DNA: TGTGCCAGCAGCTTAGCCGCGGCTAGCTCTGGAAACACCATATATTTT.